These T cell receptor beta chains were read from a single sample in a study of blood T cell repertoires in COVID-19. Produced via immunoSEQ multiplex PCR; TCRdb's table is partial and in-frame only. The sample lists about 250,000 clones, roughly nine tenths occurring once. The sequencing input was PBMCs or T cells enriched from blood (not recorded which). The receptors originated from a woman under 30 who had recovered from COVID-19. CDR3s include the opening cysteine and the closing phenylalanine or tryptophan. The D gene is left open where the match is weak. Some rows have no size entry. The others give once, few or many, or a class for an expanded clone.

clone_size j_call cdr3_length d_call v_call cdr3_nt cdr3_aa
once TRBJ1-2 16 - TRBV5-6 TGTGCCAGCAGGCCGGTGGGGCAGGGTACTAACTATGGCTACACCTTC CASRPVGQGTNYGYTF
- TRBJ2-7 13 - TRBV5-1 TGCGCCAGCAGCTTGGCTACCACCTACGAGCAGTACTTC CASSLATTYEQYF
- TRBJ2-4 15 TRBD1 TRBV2 TGTGCCAGCAGTCCGGACAGGATAGCCAAAAACATTCAGTACTTC CASSPDRIAKNIQYF
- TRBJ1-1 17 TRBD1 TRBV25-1 TGTGCCAGCAGTGAAGGGACAGGGCCTTTCATGAACACTGAAGCTTTCTTT CASSEGTGPFMNTEAFF
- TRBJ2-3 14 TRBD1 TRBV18 TGTGCCAGCTCAGACCGGGACAGGTCGGATACGCAGTATTTT CASSDRDRSDTQYF
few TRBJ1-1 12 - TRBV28 TGTGCCAGCAGTTTGGGGGGGGCCCGGGCTTTCTTT CASSLGGARAFF
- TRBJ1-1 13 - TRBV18 TGTGCCAGCTCACCACTTCCAGGGACTGAAGCTTTCTTT CASSPLPGTEAFF
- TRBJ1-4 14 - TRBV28 TGTGCCAGCACCATGGGGGGAGGGGGTGAAAAACTGTTTTTT CASTMGGGGEKLFF
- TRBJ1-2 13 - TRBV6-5 TGTGCCAGCAGAAAAGGCGGGCGGGAGGGCTACACCTTC CASRKGGREGYTF
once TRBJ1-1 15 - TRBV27 TGTGCCAGCAGTTTATTCGCAGGGGTGGGCACTGAAGCTTTCTTT CASSLFAGVGTEAFF
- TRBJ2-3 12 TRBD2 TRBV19 TGTGCCAGTAGTTTTCGGGACTACTCGCAGTATTTT CASSFRDYSQYF
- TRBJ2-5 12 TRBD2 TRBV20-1 TGCAGTGCTAGTGGTAGCGGGGAGACCCAGTACTTC CSASGSGETQYF
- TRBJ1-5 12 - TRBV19 TGTGCCAGTAACCCCCACAACCAGCCCCAGCATTTT CASNPHNQPQHF
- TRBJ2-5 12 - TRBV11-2 TGTGCCAGCAGCTCCGGAGAGGAGACCCAGTACTTC CASSSGEETQYF
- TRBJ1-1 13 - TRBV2 TGTGCCCGAGCAAGATCAGGGGATCCCCAAGCTTTCTTT CARARSGDPQAFF
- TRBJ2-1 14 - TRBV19 TGTGCCAGTAGTGTCGACGACGGGGGAAATGAGCAGTTCTTC CASSVDDGGNEQFF
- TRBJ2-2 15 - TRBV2 TGTGCCAGCAGCGAGGCGCGGTTGAAGGCCGGGGAGCTGTTTTTT CASSEARLKAGELFF
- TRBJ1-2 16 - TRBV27 TGTGCCAGCAGTAGCATGCGGAGCGACAGTTGGTATGGCTACACCTTC CASSSMRSDSWYGYTF
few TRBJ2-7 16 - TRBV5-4 TGTGCCAGCAGCTTGGAGGGGGGGGGTTTCTCCTACGAGCAGTACTTC CASSLEGGGFSYEQYF
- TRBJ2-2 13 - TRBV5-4 TGTGCCAGCAGCTTGTCGGCGGCCGGGGAGCTGTTTTTT CASSLSAAGELFF
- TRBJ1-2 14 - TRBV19 TGTGCCAGTAGTCCTAAGGGAGGTTACTATGGCTACACCTTC CASSPKGGYYGYTF
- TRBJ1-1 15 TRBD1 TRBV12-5 TGTGCTAGTGGTTTGAAAACAGGGGGGAACACTGAAGCTTTCTTT CASGLKTGGNTEAFF
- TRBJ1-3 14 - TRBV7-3 TGTGCCAGCAGTCGGACAGCAACTGGAAACACCATATATTTT CASSRTATGNTIYF
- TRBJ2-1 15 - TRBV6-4 TGTGCCAGCAGTGCAGGGGGGCGCTCCTACAATGAGCAGTTCTTC CASSAGGRSYNEQFF
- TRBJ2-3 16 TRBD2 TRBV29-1 TGCAGCGTTGGCCGTTCTCTAGCGGTGAACACAGATACGCAGTATTTT CSVGRSLAVNTDTQYF
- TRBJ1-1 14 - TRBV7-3 TGTGCCAGCAGCTTAAACAGGGTTTACACTGAAGCTTTCTTT CASSLNRVYTEAFF
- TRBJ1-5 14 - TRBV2 TGTGCCAGCAGTGAAGGTTTCGGTGGTCAGCCCCAGCATTTT CASSEGFGGQPQHF
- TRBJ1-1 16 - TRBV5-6 TGTGCCAGCACCGACAACAGGCTGGGTTTGGACACTGAAGCTTTCTTT CASTDNRLGLDTEAFF
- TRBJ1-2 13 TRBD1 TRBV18 TGTGCCAGCTCAACGGACAGGGGGCATGGCTACACCTTC CASSTDRGHGYTF
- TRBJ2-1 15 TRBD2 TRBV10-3 TGTGCCACTTGGGTTGGGCCTAGCGGGGCCAATGAGCAGTTCTTC CATWVGPSGANEQFF
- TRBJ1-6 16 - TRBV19 TGTGCCAGTTCCGTTACCCTGAGCTCCTATAATTCACCCCTCCACTTT CASSVTLSSYNSPLHF
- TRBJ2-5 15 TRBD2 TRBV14 TGTGCCAGCAGCCCCTATCCGGGGGGGCAGGAGACCCAGTACTTC CASSPYPGGQETQYF
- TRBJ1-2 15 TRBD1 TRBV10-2 TGCGCCAGCAGTGAGCCGGGACAGGGAAAGGATGGCTACACCTTC CASSEPGQGKDGYTF